The 21 T cell receptor beta chains given below trace back to one sample, sequenced in a study of T-cell reconstitution after alpha-beta-depleted transplantation in children. Unique molecular identifiers tagged the TCRbeta library. MiXCR, applied by TCRdb to the PCR reads, yields one record per CDR3 protein. The sample yields around 200,000 distinct CDR3 sequences, about 8.7% seen once. The sequences come from PBMCs, mostly from graft donor cells, collected 360 days after TCRalphabeta/CD19-depleted stem cell transplant. The source of these receptors is a male patient between 2 and 15 years old who had a stem cell transplant for acute myeloid leukemia, so the T cells may come from the graft donor.

The table lists this clonotype with many counts. The V gene is TRBV20-1, the J gene TRBJ1-6; D perhaps matches TRBD1 (5 bases). Trimming shortened V by 2 bases and J by 6 bases, and 8 bases separated the two germline ends. The CDR3 has 13 residues. Germline assignment: CDR1 DFQATT and CDR2 SNEGSKA (reference sequence). The CDR3 spells CSARQGGNSPLHF. In DNA form, the CDR3 reads TGCAGTGCTAGACAGGGTGGTAATTCACCCCTCCACTTT.

This clonotype was counted many times. J is TRBJ2-3 and V is TRBV12-3 or TRBV12-4; D unclear. This CDR3 is 13 amino acids long. V gave up 4 bases and J gave up 4 bases, with 9 bases separating them. CDR3 sequence (DNA): TGTGCCAGCAGTTCCCCTAAGGCAGATACGCAGTATTTT. Translating gives CASSSPKADTQYF.

The chain carries TRBV28 and TRBJ2-6; D is perhaps TRBD2 (7 bases). Trimming removed 2 bases at V and 0 bases at J, with 14 bases between. Per germline, CDR1 MDHEN and CDR2 SYDVKM. The CDR3 covers 18 residues. The CDR3, as DNA: TGTGCCAGCAGTTTAGTGGCGGGGGCAATCTCTGGGGCCAACGTCCTGACTTTC. Translated, it gives CASSLVAGAISGANVLTF.

This clonotype occurred many times. The J gene is TRBJ2-7, the V gene TRBV10-3; D ambiguous. Germline loops: CDR1 ENHRY, CDR2 SYGVKD. The CDR3 has 12 amino acids. V dropped 2 bases and J dropped 5 bases, with 7 bases sitting between them. The chain's CDR3 is CAISEVIHEQYF. CDR3 DNA sequence: TGTGCCATCAGTGAGGTCATCCACGAGCAGTACTTC.

There are a few counts of this clonotype. The chain couples TRBV28 to TRBJ1-5; 8 bases agree with TRBD1. The CDR3 is 16 amino acids. Germline CDR1 reads MDHEN; CDR2 reads SYDVKM. The ends lost 5 bases at V and 7 bases at J; junction bases unmatched: 13. CDR3 coding DNA: TGTGCCAGCAGTACAGCCCCCCGACAGGGGAGGCAGCCCCAGCATTTT. It yields the protein CASSTAPRQGRQPQHF.

This rearrangement joins TRBV12-5 to TRBJ1-1, with D perhaps TRBD1 (6 bases). In germline, CDR1 is LGHNT, CDR2 FRNRAP. Between the trimmed V and J ends, which lost 0 bases and 8 bases, there was a span of 10 bases. The CDR3 runs 13 residues. The CDR3 DNA sequence: TGTGCTAGTGGTTTGGTACCCGGGGGCGAAGCTTTCTTT. This codes for CASGLVPGGEAFF.

This clonotype was seen a few times. V and J are TRBV20-1 and TRBJ2-1, with D perhaps TRBD1 (6 bases). The V and J ends lost 2 bases and 0 bases respectively, with 14 bases between them. CDR3 length equals 16 residues. Per the germline V gene, CDR1 is DFQATT and CDR2 is SNEGSKA (reference sequence). The CDR3 region is CSARITDSASYNEQFF. The CDR3 region has the DNA TGCAGTGCTAGAATTACGGACAGCGCCTCCTACAATGAGCAGTTCTTC.

This clonotype has at least ten counts. V is TRBV4-2 and J is TRBJ2-3; D not certain. V was pared by 0 bases and J by 5 bases, with 6 bases between. The germline V gene has CDR1 LGHNA and CDR2 YNFKEQ. The CDR3 contains 13 residues. In DNA form, the CDR3 reads TGTGCCAGCAGCCAAGATGATATAGATACGCAGTATTTT. Translated: CASSQDDIDTQYF.

This clonotype appeared many times. The rearrangement joins TRBV12-3 or TRBV12-4 to TRBJ2-3, with TRBD2 matching 10 bases. Unmatched junction bases numbered 8, after V lost 2 bases and J lost 6 bases. This CDR3 contains 16 residues. CDR3 in DNA: TGTGCCAGCAGTTTAAGGCTAGCGGGAGCCGGTGATACGCAGTATTTT. Translation gives CASSLRLAGAGDTQYF.

This clonotype occurred a few times. In DNA, the CDR3 is TGTGCCAGCAGCTTCCGATGGGGCGGGGAGCTGTTTTTT. It is translated as CASSFRWGGELFF. This chain connects TRBV12-3 or TRBV12-4 to TRBJ2-2, with D uncertain. The CDR3 runs to 13 residues. V lost 6 bases and J lost 7, with 12 bases in between.

This clonotype was detected only once. This chain joins TRBV5-1 and TRBJ1-1; D is perhaps TRBD1 (5 bases). The germline V gene encodes CDR1 SGHRS and CDR2 YFSETQ. The CDR3 has 14 residues. The germline V and J ends were trimmed by 4 bases and 0 bases, with 10 bases remaining between them. DNA for the CDR3: TGCGCCAGCAGCAACGGGGCAATGAACACTGAAGCTTTCTTT. Translating it yields CASSNGAMNTEAFF.

The genes are TRBV5-1 and TRBJ2-1; no clear D gene. The CDR3 is 12 amino acids. Germline V gene sequence: CDR1 SGHRS, CDR2 YFSETQ. The V and J ends lost 4 bases and 6 bases respectively, with 8 bases between them. This chain's CDR3 is CASSHLPNEQFF. The CDR3 DNA reads as TGCGCCAGCAGCCACTTACCCAATGAGCAGTTCTTC.

This clonotype showed up just a few times. The V gene is TRBV4-3, the J gene TRBJ2-2; D assignment may be TRBD1 or TRBD2 (5 bases each). The CDR3 is 16 amino acids. In germline, CDR1 is LGHNA, CDR2 YSLEER. V dropped 3 bases and J dropped 3 bases, with 14 bases sitting between them. CDR3 nucleotides: TGCGCCAGCAGCCATGAGGTGGGGGATTACACCGGGGAGCTGTTTTTT. It specifies CASSHEVGDYTGELFF.

The table lists this clonotype with a few counts. The chain is built from TRBV5-1 and TRBJ1-1; no definite D call. The length of the CDR3 is 14 residues. In germline, CDR1 is SGHRS, CDR2 YFSETQ. The germline V and J ends were trimmed by 1 base and 0 bases, with 7 bases remaining between them. The CDR3 DNA sequence: TGCGCCAGCAGCTTGTACAAGGTGAACACTGAAGCTTTCTTT. Encoded protein: CASSLYKVNTEAFF.

The V gene is TRBV5-4, the J gene TRBJ2-1, with 7 bases fitting TRBD2. The germline gives CDR1 SGHNT, CDR2 YYREEE (reference sequence). V trimming: 1 base; J trimming: 7 bases; junction bases outside the gene matches: 11. The CDR3 loop spans 16 amino acids. The CDR3 loop reads CASSLKRGSGRNEQFF. CDR3 nucleotides: TGTGCCAGCAGCTTGAAGCGGGGATCGGGGAGAAATGAGCAGTTCTTC. Full variable domain (outside the CDR3, taken from reference TRBV5-4 and TRBJ2-1): ETGVTQSPTHLIKTRGQQVTLRCSSQSGHNTVSWYQQALGQGPQFIFQYYREEENGRGNFPPRFSGLQFPNYSSELNVNALELDDSALYLCASSLKRGSGRNEQFFGPGTRLTVL.

V usage is TRBV11-3 and J usage is TRBJ2-1; 16 bases line up with TRBD2. The CDR3 loop spans 15 amino acids. V lost 5 bases and J lost 11; bases outside the gene matches: 6. Germline V gene lookup returns CDR1 SGHNT and CDR2 YENEEA. The CDR3 region is CASSPGLAGGPQQFF. CDR3 DNA sequence: TGTGCCAGCAGCCCGGGACTAGCGGGAGGGCCACAGCAGTTCTTC.

At least ten counts were recorded for this clonotype. The rearrangement joins TRBV3-1 to TRBJ2-4; D not resolved. The V gene's germline CDR1 is LGHDT and CDR2 YNNKEL (reference sequence). V shed 0 bases and J shed 5 bases, with 8 bases lying between them. This CDR3 comprises 14 residues. CDR3 sequence reads: CASSQDLTQNIQYF. CDR3 sequence (DNA): TGTGCCAGCAGCCAAGATCTGACCCAAAACATTCAGTACTTC.

The chain joins TRBV5-6 to TRBJ2-1; TRBD1 matches at 7 bases. Germline CDR1 reads SGHDT; CDR2 reads YYEEEE. The CDR3 has 15 residues. V lost 3 bases, J lost 4 bases, and 7 bases stayed unmatched. The CDR3, as DNA: TGTGCCAGCAGCTCCGGCGGCAGGGGGTACAATGAGCAGTTCTTC. This sequence encodes CASSSGGRGYNEQFF.

This clonotype was detected a few times. The CDR3 loop reads CASSLGQGLGETQYF. CDR3 coding DNA: TGTGCCAGCAGTTTAGGACAGGGGCTTGGAGAGACCCAGTACTTC. The J gene is TRBJ2-5, the V gene TRBV12-3 or TRBV12-4; 8 nucleotides line up with TRBD1. The junction had 5 bases not matched to a gene; V was cut back by 1 base and J by 4 bases. This CDR3 has 15 amino acids.

This clonotype was counted only a few times. The chain joins TRBV7-2 to TRBJ2-7, with 12 bases lining up with TRBD1. CDR1 SGHTA and CDR2 FQGNSA come from the germline V gene. This CDR3 has 15 amino acids. After removal of 3 bases from V and 7 bases from J, the junction contained 7 bases not matched to a gene. In nucleotides, the CDR3 is TGTGCCAGCAGCTTCCCCGGGACAGGGGGCGGAGAGCAGTACTTC. This encodes CASSFPGTGGGEQYF.

J is TRBJ1-1 and V is TRBV29-1, with TRBD1 identical over 11 bases. Trimming took 6 bases from V and 5 from J; bases not matched to a gene: 17. This CDR3 contains 17 residues. CDR1 and CDR2 from the germline V gene are SQVTM and ANQGSEA. CDR3 bases: TGCAGCGTCCCGGGACAGGGGGTATTTCCATTGATTACTGAAGCTTTCTTT. Protein: CSVPGQGVFPLITEAFF.